This TCR beta chain was obtained from a study of cytomegalovirus exposure and HLA in healthy donors. With respect to this clone: Its antigen is unidentified.

Vbeta (60) and Jbeta (13) primers were used in the PCR. TCRdb's copy holds only in-frame clones and misses some; the assay was immunoSEQ multiplex PCR. Counted here are some 200,000 clones, approximately 81% occurring once; the ten biggest clones make up 3.8%. The junction had 10 bases not matched to a gene; V was cut back by 5 bases and J by 8 bases. The germline gives CDR1 SGHTA, CDR2 FQGNSA. The CDR3 spans 15 residues. Regarding the study as a whole: It was only CMV serostatus that was available as immune exposure information. Specificity for CMV antigens was confirmed in vitro for a few of the CMV-associated chains.

Sequencing was carried out using PBMCs. The V and J genes are TRBV7-2 and TRBJ1-4; 8 bases fit TRBD1. The origin of this receptor is a man between 50 and 59 years old in good health and CMV-seronegative. The CDR3 spells CASSVRTGTGEKLFF. The DNA for the CDR3 is TGTGCCAGCAGCGTCCGGACAGGGACTGGGGAAAAACTGTTTTTT.